The 8 T cell receptor beta chains reported below all come from one sample, sequenced in a study of sequential checkpoint blockade in melanoma. Indicated treatment: randomized to nivolumab then ipilimumab (arm A) or the reverse (arm B). Clones were sequenced by immunoSEQ multiplex PCR, and TCRdb holds only the in-frame ones, with some missing. The sample contains roughly 17,000 clones, roughly 73% of which appear only once. The sequences come from CD8+ T cells sorted from blood (inferred from file names), collected from a patient given nivolumab and ipilimumab in sequence. The receptors come from a human donor with melanoma.

This clone was picked up a small number of times. The chain uses TRBV6-1 and TRBJ2-2, with 8 bases aligning to TRBD2. The CDR3 covers 15 residues. The junction had 8 bases not matched to a gene; V was cut back by 6 bases and J by 5 bases. The V gene's germline CDR1 is MNHNS and CDR2 SASEGT. Here the CDR3 DNA reads TGTGCCAGCAGCTGGACTGGCGGGGGGACCGGGGAGCTGTTTTTT. It encodes CASSWTGGGTGELFF.

CDR3 coding DNA: TGTGCCAGCAGCGTCAGACATGGTAACTATGGCTACACCTTC. Protein sequence: CASSVRHGNYGYTF. The chain combines TRBV9 with TRBJ1-2; D gene ambiguous. Germline values: CDR1 SGDLS, CDR2 YYNGEE. The CDR3 has 14 amino acids. The ends were cut back, 2 bases at V and 1 base at J, with 9 bases in the middle.

The chain joins TRBV12-5 to TRBJ1-5; no firm D call. CDR3 length: 14 amino acids. V was cut by 10 bases and J by 0 bases, with 13 bases left in between. Germline V CDR1 and CDR2: LGHNT, FRNRAP. The CDR3 nucleotides are TGTGCTACGGACTCACTTTATAGCAATCAGCCCCAGCATTTT. Protein sequence: CATDSLYSNQPQHF.

With regard to this clone: The germline gene is not matched at one end of the junction; a read error may be the cause. The J gene is TRBJ1-2, the V gene TRBV2; TRBD1 agrees at 7 bases. Germline CDR1 is SNHLY and CDR2 is FYNNEI. The CDR3 length is 13 residues. The CDR3 nucleotides read TGTGCCAGCAAAGACAGGGCCTCCTATGACTACACCTTC. Residues: CASKDRASYDYTF.

This clone occurred once. The chain combines TRBV6-6 with TRBJ2-3, with 13 bases matching TRBD2. Losses at the gene ends were 5 bases for V and 2 bases for J; bases not matched to a gene: 4. Germline CDR1 reads MNHNY; CDR2 reads SVGAGI (reference sequence). The CDR3 runs to 16 residues. For the CDR3, the DNA is TGTGCCAGCAGTCCGGGACTAGCGGGGACCACAGATACGCAGTATTTT. Amino acids: CASSPGLAGTTDTQYF.

The chain joins TRBV19 to TRBJ1-3; the D is unclear. V lost 0 bases and J 0 bases, leaving 12 bases between the germline ends. There are 17 residues in the CDR3. Germline-derived CDR1 and CDR2 are LNHDA and SQIVND (reference sequence). The CDR3 coding sequence is TGTGCCAGTAGTATAGATGGTTCGGTCTACTCTGGAAACACCATATATTTT. Amino acids: CASSIDGSVYSGNTIYF.

The chain couples TRBV7-9 to TRBJ2-5; 12 nucleotides agree with TRBD1. Germline CDR1 reads SEHNR; CDR2 reads FQNEAQ (reference sequence). V lost 5 bases to trimming and J lost 4 bases; unmatched junction nucleotides: 11. The CDR3 length is 17 residues. The CDR3 coding sequence is TGTGCCAGCAGCACAGGGTGGGGACAGGGGGCAGGAGAGACCCAGTACTTC. This gives the protein CASSTGWGQGAGETQYF.

The chain uses TRBV7-9 and TRBJ1-1; D remains unclear. Germline values: CDR1 SEHNR, CDR2 FQNEAQ (reference sequence). The CDR3 spans 13 residues. Trimming left V 3 bases short and J 6 bases short, with 11 bases between. The DNA of the CDR3 is TGTGCCAGCAGCTTGGCCTTCAGCGCTGAAGCTTTCTTT. Its translation is CASSLAFSAEAFF.